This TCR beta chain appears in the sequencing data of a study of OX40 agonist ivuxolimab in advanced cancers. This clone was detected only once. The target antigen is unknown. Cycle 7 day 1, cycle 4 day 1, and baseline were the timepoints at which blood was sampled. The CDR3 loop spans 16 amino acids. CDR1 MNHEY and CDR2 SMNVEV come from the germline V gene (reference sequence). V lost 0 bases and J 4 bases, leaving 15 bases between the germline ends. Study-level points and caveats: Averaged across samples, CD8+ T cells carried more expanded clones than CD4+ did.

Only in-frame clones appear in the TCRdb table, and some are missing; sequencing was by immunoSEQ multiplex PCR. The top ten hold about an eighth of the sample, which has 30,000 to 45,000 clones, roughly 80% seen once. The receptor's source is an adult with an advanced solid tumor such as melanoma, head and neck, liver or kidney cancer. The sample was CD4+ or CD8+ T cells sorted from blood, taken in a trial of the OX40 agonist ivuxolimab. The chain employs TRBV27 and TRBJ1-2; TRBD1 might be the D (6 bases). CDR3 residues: CASSLSPSGHVYGYTF. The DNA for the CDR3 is TGTGCCAGCAGTTTATCGCCTTCGGGACACGTCTATGGCTACACCTTC.